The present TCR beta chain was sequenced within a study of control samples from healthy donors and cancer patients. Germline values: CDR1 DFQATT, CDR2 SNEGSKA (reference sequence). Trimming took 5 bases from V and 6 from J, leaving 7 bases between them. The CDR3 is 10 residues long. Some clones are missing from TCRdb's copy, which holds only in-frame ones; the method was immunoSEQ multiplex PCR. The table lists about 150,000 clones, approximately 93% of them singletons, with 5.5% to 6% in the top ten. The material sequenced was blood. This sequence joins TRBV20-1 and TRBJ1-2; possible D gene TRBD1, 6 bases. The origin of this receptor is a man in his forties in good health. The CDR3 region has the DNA TGCAGTGCTCCAGGGGATGGCTACACCTTC. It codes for CSAPGDGYTF.